The 27 T cell receptor beta chains reported below all come from one sample, sequenced in a study of CD8 T cells in ankylosing spondylitis. Using its own MiXCR run on the 5' RACE reads, TCRdb lists one record per CDR3 protein. The sample yields 250,000 to 400,000 distinct CDR3 sequences, 11% seen once. Input material: blood, either unsorted or a sorted T cell fraction (not recorded which). These receptors were collected from a female donor with ankylosing spondylitis or in good health (not recorded which).

This clonotype has ten or more counts. The chain links TRBV7-2 to TRBJ2-7; no firm D call. CDR3 length: 13 amino acids. Trimming cost V 4 bases and J 3 bases, with 10 bases left between them. Looked up from germline, CDR1 is SGHTA and CDR2 is FQGNSA. The CDR3 loop reads CASSSRLVYEQYF. CDR3 bases: TGTGCCAGCAGCTCCCGGTTAGTCTACGAGCAGTACTTC.

This clonotype was detected ten times or more. Germline is not matched at one junction end, which may reflect a read error. The chain links TRBV12-3 or TRBV12-4 to TRBJ2-1; unclear D gene. This CDR3 comprises 13 residues. The CDR3 is CASSPVSFNEQFF. In nucleotides, the CDR3 is TGTGCCAGCAGTCCCGTGTCCTTCAATGAGCAGTTCTTC.

The sample holds many counts of this clonotype. This chain links TRBV5-8 with TRBJ1-4, with TRBD1 matching 8 bases. The CDR3 contains 17 residues. Germline loops: CDR1 SGHTS, CDR2 YDEGEE. V shed 0 bases, J shed 8 bases, and the junction held 12 bases outside the gene matches. The CDR3 here is CASSLALLRTGYEKLFF. The CDR3 DNA is TGTGCCAGCAGCTTGGCATTACTAAGGACAGGGTACGAAAAACTGTTTTTT.

The chain uses TRBV27 and TRBJ2-2; 10 bases are shared with TRBD1. V was pared by 3 bases and J by 7 bases, with 5 bases of the junction left unmatched. This CDR3 is 15 amino acids long. Germline V CDR1 and CDR2: MNHEY, SMNVEV (reference sequence). The CDR3 DNA reads TGTGCCAGCAGTTTTAGGACAGGGGGGGACGGGGAGCTGTTTTTT. Translating it yields CASSFRTGGDGELFF.

The CDR3 sequence: CASSLYPPGGTGEQYF. The CDR3 coding sequence is TGTGCCAGCAGTTTATATCCCCCGGGGGGAACAGGCGAGCAGTACTTC. The rearrangement uses TRBV27 and TRBJ2-7; 7 bases fit TRBD2. The CDR3 sequence is 16 residues long. Germline loops: CDR1 MNHEY, CDR2 SMNVEV (reference sequence). J was trimmed by 6 bases and V by 1 base; bases with no gene match: 12.

The sample holds many counts of this clonotype. The gene calls are TRBV5-1 and TRBJ1-5; weak D call: TRBD1 (6 bases). The CDR3 spans 16 residues. Deletions cut 3 bases from V and 3 bases from J, with 16 bases between. The germline CDR1 and CDR2 sequences are SGHRS and YFSETQ. CDR3 sequence reads: CASSWGAGGPNQPQHF. For the CDR3, the DNA is TGCGCCAGCAGCTGGGGCGCCGGGGGGCCCAATCAGCCCCAGCATTTT.

This clonotype was counted a few times. The chain recombines TRBV30 with TRBJ2-7; the D gene is possibly TRBD2 (6 bases). CDR1 is GTSNPN, CDR2 SVGIG, per germline (reference sequence). V was pared by 4 bases and J by 2 bases, with 12 bases between. This CDR3 has 13 amino acids. CDR3 protein: CAWKAGTTYEQYF. In DNA, the CDR3 is TGTGCCTGGAAGGCGGGAACAACCTACGAGCAGTACTTC. Variable domain in full (rest from reference TRBV30 and TRBJ2-7): SQTIHQWPATLVQPVGSPLSLECTVEGTSNPNLYWYRQAAGRGLQLLFYSVGIGQISSEVPQNLSASRPQDRQFILSSKKLLLSDSGFYLCAWKAGTTYEQYFGPGTRLTVT.

This clonotype has a count of ten or more. This chain connects TRBV5-5 to TRBJ2-5; TRBD1 might be the D (5 bases). Between the trimmed V and J ends, which lost 0 bases and 4 bases, there was a span of 13 bases. Germline CDR1 and CDR2: SGHKS and YYEKEE (reference sequence). This CDR3 region has 15 residues. The CDR3 sequence: CASSLDSGRGETQYF. The CDR3 bases are TGTGCCAGCAGCTTGGATTCAGGGCGTGGAGAGACCCAGTACTTC.

This clonotype has a count of ten or more. The J gene is TRBJ2-5, the V gene TRBV20-1; either TRBD1 or TRBD2 may fit D (5 bases each). This CDR3 is built from 15 residues. CDR1 DFQATT and CDR2 SNEGSKA come from the germline V gene (reference sequence). V was clipped by 2 bases and J by 1 base, with 14 bases between them. DNA for the CDR3: TGCAGTGCTAGATTCCCCGGGGCCACCCAAGAGACCCAGTACTTC. Its protein is CSARFPGATQETQYF.

This chain uses TRBV12-3 or TRBV12-4 with TRBJ1-1; D is unresolved. The CDR3 has 15 residues. Trimming left V 5 bases short and J 0 bases short, with 13 bases between. The CDR3 reads CASSPSRAMNTEAFF. CDR3 sequence (DNA): TGTGCCAGCAGTCCCTCCCGGGCGATGAACACTGAAGCTTTCTTT.

The rearrangement joins TRBV5-1 to TRBJ2-7, with D perhaps TRBD1 (6 bases). This CDR3 region has 13 residues. V lost 2 bases and J lost 3, with 9 bases in between. CDR1 SGHRS and CDR2 YFSETQ come from the germline V gene. CDR3 DNA sequence: TGCGCCAGCAGCTTTGACAGGCGCTACGAGCAGTACTTC. Translating gives CASSFDRRYEQYF.

The genes are TRBV10-3 and TRBJ1-5; the match to TRBD1 covers 10 bases. Trimming cost V 0 bases and J 4 bases; bases outside gene matches: 6. CDR1 is ENHRY and CDR2 is SYGVKD in the germline V gene. The CDR3 is 17 amino acids. For the CDR3, the DNA is TGTGCCATCAGTGAGTCGAAAATGGGACAGGGGAATCAGCCCCAGCATTTT. Amino acid sequence: CAISESKMGQGNQPQHF.

The chain recombines TRBV5-6 with TRBJ1-2, with TRBD1 matching 9 bases. CDR1 SGHDT and CDR2 YYEEEE come from the germline V gene. The CDR3 covers 15 residues. J gave up 2 bases and V 3 bases, and 5 bases lay outside the gene matches. For the CDR3, the DNA is TGTGCCAGCAGCTCGACCGGGACAGGGAACTATGGCTACACCTTC. This translates into CASSSTGTGNYGYTF.

This clonotype has at least ten counts. The chain recombines TRBV12-3 or TRBV12-4 with TRBJ2-1; TRBD2 aligns across 12 bases. This CDR3 has 15 residues. Trimming removed 3 bases from V and 7 bases from J; junction bases left unmatched: 4. The DNA of the CDR3 is TGTGCCAGCAGTTTCTCTAGCGGGGGGGCTAATGAGCAGTTCTTC. It yields the protein CASSFSSGGANEQFF.

In this sample, this clonotype turned up many times. V is TRBV5-5 and J is TRBJ1-2, with 9 bases that match TRBD1. Germline CDR1 is SGHKS and CDR2 is YYEKEE (reference sequence). CDR3 length: 13 residues. J lost 7 bases, V lost 4 bases, and 5 bases had no gene match. DNA of the CDR3: TGTGCCAGCAGCCGGGACAGGGTGGGTGGCTACACCTTC. Amino acids: CASSRDRVGGYTF.

Ten or more counts support this clonotype. This chain links TRBV6-5 with TRBJ2-1; 10 bases agree with TRBD1. The germline gives CDR1 MNHEY, CDR2 SVGAGI. The junction had 6 bases not matched to a gene; V was cut back by 2 bases and J by 8 bases. The CDR3 is 15 residues long. CDR3 sequence reads: CASSYPGTGVHEQFF. The CDR3 nucleotides read TGTGCCAGCAGTTACCCCGGGACAGGGGTCCATGAGCAGTTCTTC.

The chain combines TRBV19 with TRBJ2-5; D is unresolved. Trimming removed 5 bases from V and 1 base from J, with 11 bases in between. The length of the CDR3 is 14 residues. CDR1 is LNHDA and CDR2 is SQIVND in the germline V gene (reference sequence). CDR3 bases: TGTGCCAGTAGTTTTTCGGACCTCCAAGAGACCCAGTACTTC. The encoded protein is CASSFSDLQETQYF.

The CDR3 loop reads CASSLRTPSGGESYNEQFF. The CDR3 nucleotides read TGTGCCAGCAGCTTAAGGACTCCGAGCGGGGGGGAATCCTACAATGAGCAGTTCTTC. V and J are TRBV7-8 and TRBJ2-1; 10 positions match TRBD2. Germline CDR1 SGHVS, CDR2 FQNEAQ. CDR3 size: 19 residues. V lost 2 bases and J lost 1; bases outside the gene matches: 11.

This chain connects TRBV7-9 to TRBJ2-5; D unclear. This CDR3 is built from 15 residues. Germline CDR1 reads SEHNR; CDR2 reads FQNEAQ (reference sequence). Trimming took off 3 bases at V and 0 bases at J, with 11 bases between the two ends. The CDR3 here is CASSFRSSDQETQYF. The DNA of the CDR3 is TGTGCCAGCAGCTTTAGGAGTTCGGACCAAGAGACCCAGTACTTC.

This clonotype was seen a few times. The V gene is TRBV12-3 or TRBV12-4, the J gene TRBJ2-3; D is unclear. This CDR3 has 14 amino acids. V lost 3 bases and J 2 bases, leaving 9 bases between the germline ends. The CDR3 loop is CASSFVSLTDTQYF. In DNA, the CDR3 is TGTGCCAGCAGTTTTGTCAGCCTCACAGATACGCAGTATTTT.

The V and J genes are TRBV5-1 and TRBJ2-7; D possibly corresponds to TRBD2 (5 bases). Germline CDR1 reads SGHRS; CDR2 reads YFSETQ. The CDR3 spans 11 residues. V was trimmed by 4 bases and J by 5 bases, leaving 7 bases between them. The CDR3 region is CASSERNEQYF. The DNA of the CDR3 is TGCGCCAGCAGCGAGCGGAACGAGCAGTACTTC. The full variable domain, rest sourced from reference TRBV5-1 and TRBJ2-7, is KAGVTQTPRYLIKTRGQQVTLSCSPISGHRSVSWYQQTPGQGLQFLFEYFSETQRNKGNFPGRFSGRQFSNSRSEMNVSTLELGDSALYLCASSERNEQYFGPGTRLTVT.

This clonotype was counted at least ten times. This rearrangement joins TRBV9 to TRBJ1-1; unclear D gene. V was shortened by 4 bases and J by 2 bases, with 15 bases between the two germline ends. This CDR3 has 15 residues. Germline CDR1 SGDLS, CDR2 YYNGEE. The CDR3 loop is CASSPTLWVNTEAFF. CDR3 sequence (DNA): TGTGCCAGCAGCCCCACCCTATGGGTAAACACTGAAGCTTTCTTT. Based on the CDR3 plus reference TRBV9 and TRBJ1-1, the full variable domain is DSGVTQTPKHLITATGQRVTLRCSPRSGDLSVYWYQQSLDQGLQFLIQYYNGEERAKGNILERFSAQQFPDLHSELNLSSLELGDSALYFCASSPTLWVNTEAFFGQGTRLTVV.

This clonotype has a count of ten or more. The genes are TRBV5-6 and TRBJ1-1, with no clear D. Trimming took 0 bases from V and 3 from J, leaving 12 bases between them. In germline, CDR1 is SGHDT, CDR2 YYEEEE. This CDR3 comprises 15 residues. This CDR3 reads CASSLDGLGDTEAFF. The CDR3 nucleotides are TGTGCCAGCAGCTTGGACGGTCTCGGGGACACTGAAGCTTTCTTT.

Only a few counts were recorded for this clonotype. The chain employs TRBV7-2 and TRBJ2-2, with TRBD1 matching over 7 bases. V lost 8 bases, J lost 2 bases, and 14 bases stayed unmatched. The CDR3 totals 17 residues. The germline CDR1 and CDR2 sequences are SGHTA and FQGNSA. DNA of the CDR3: TGTGCCAGCCAGTGGAACAGGGGTACATCAAACACCGGGGAGCTGTTTTTT. Protein: CASQWNRGTSNTGELFF.

This clonotype occurred many times. The V call is TRBV5-1, the J call TRBJ2-1; TRBD1 agrees at 7 bases. The CDR3 sequence is 14 residues long. Losses at the gene ends were 4 bases for V and 7 bases for J; bases not matched to a gene: 8. The germline gives CDR1 SGHRS, CDR2 YFSETQ. CDR3 protein: CASSLGDSRNEQFF. DNA of the CDR3: TGCGCCAGCAGCCTAGGGGACAGTAGAAATGAGCAGTTCTTC. Together with reference TRBV5-1 and TRBJ2-1, the CDR3 gives the full variable domain: KAGVTQTPRYLIKTRGQQVTLSCSPISGHRSVSWYQQTPGQGLQFLFEYFSETQRNKGNFPGRFSGRQFSNSRSEMNVSTLELGDSALYLCASSLGDSRNEQFFGPGTRLTVL.

The chain couples TRBV9 to TRBJ1-2, with 10 bases matching TRBD1. V dropped 0 bases and J dropped 4; count of bases not matched to a gene: 3. Germline CDR1 and CDR2: SGDLS and YYNGEE. The CDR3 spans 15 residues. This CDR3 is CASSVDGQGVYGYTF. CDR3 nucleotides: TGTGCCAGCAGCGTAGATGGACAGGGGGTCTATGGCTACACCTTC.

In this sample, this clonotype turned up many times. The CDR3 DNA is TGTGCCATCAGTTTGACTTCAGACAGGGATAAGGAGACCCAGTACTTC. Encoded protein: CAISLTSDRDKETQYF. The chain is built from TRBV10-3 and TRBJ2-5, with 7 bases aligning to TRBD1. Trimming at V came to 5 bases and at J to 5 bases, leaving 14 bases not matched to a gene. The CDR3 is 16 residues long. Germline values: CDR1 ENHRY, CDR2 SYGVKD.